The 26 T cell receptor beta chains below all came from one sample that was sequenced in a study of immune characterization of retroperitoneal liposarcoma. From the PCR reads, TCRdb called clonotypes with MiXCR, one entry per CDR3 protein. This table has over 10,000 distinct CDR3 sequences, less than 55% appearing once. Source material: tumor tissue. These receptors were collected from a female donor with retroperitoneal liposarcoma.

This clonotype has more than one count but fewer than ten. This chain uses TRBV12-3 or TRBV12-4 with TRBJ2-4; 11 bases are shared with TRBD1. This CDR3 is built from 14 residues. The J segment lost 13 bases and the V segment lost 7 bases, leaving 12 bases of the junction unmatched. CDR3 coding DNA: TGTGCCAGCATCCGGACAGGGGGCTTTGATGAGCAGTACTTC. Amino acids: CASIRTGGFDEQYF.

This sequence joins TRBV12-3 or TRBV12-4 and TRBJ1-2, with 7 bases lining up with TRBD1. The V and J ends lost 3 bases and 5 bases, in that order; junction bases with no gene match: 9. CDR3 size: 15 residues. In nucleotides, the CDR3 is TGTGCCAGCAGTTTGTCGAACAGGGGAAATTATGGCTACACCTTC. This translates into CASSLSNRGNYGYTF.

The chain joins TRBV6-5 to TRBJ2-1; D possibly corresponds to TRBD1 (6 bases). There are 16 residues in the CDR3. Trimming removed 5 bases at V and 0 bases at J, with 14 bases between. The germline gives CDR1 MNHEY, CDR2 SVGAGI. CDR3 DNA: TGTGCCAGCAGTCCCCGGAGAGGGGGCTCCTACAATGAGCAGTTCTTC. This translates into CASSPRRGGSYNEQFF.

This chain connects TRBV6-5 to TRBJ1-2, with no clear D. Trimming pared 8 bases from V and 0 bases from J, leaving 19 bases between. Germline V gene sequence: CDR1 MNHEY, CDR2 SVGAGI. This CDR3 has 16 amino acids. The DNA of the CDR3 is TGTGCCAGCTCCAGGATCATCGGCGGATCTAACTATGGCTACACCTTC. Protein: CASSRIIGGSNYGYTF.

The chain recombines TRBV7-6 with TRBJ2-1; 12 bases agree with TRBD2. The CDR3 runs 15 residues. Trimming cost V 8 bases and J 7 bases; bases outside gene matches: 9. Germline V gene sequence: CDR1 SGHVS, CDR2 FNYEAQ. The CDR3 DNA follows: TGTGCCAGCCGACTCCTAGCGGGAGGGCCAAATGAGCAGTTCTTC. It is translated as CASRLLAGGPNEQFF.

The CDR3 sequence is CASSRDNYNEQFF. The DNA of the CDR3 is TGTGCCAGCAGCCGGGACAATTACAATGAGCAGTTCTTC. The J gene is TRBJ2-1, the V gene TRBV6-1; D is possibly TRBD1 (6 bases). Per the germline V gene, CDR1 is MNHNS and CDR2 is SASEGT. The CDR3 is 13 amino acids. With 6 bases removed from V and 4 bases from J, the gap between germline ends came to 10 bases.

By its share, this clonotype is medium-sized. The gene calls are TRBV12-3 or TRBV12-4 and TRBJ2-1; D perhaps matches TRBD2 (6 bases). CDR3 size: 15 residues. V lost 6 bases and J 9 bases, leaving 21 bases between the germline ends. The CDR3 nucleotides are TGTGCCAGCAGACTTGAACTAGCACCGATTGGTGAGCAGTTCTTC. This translates into CASRLELAPIGEQFF.

By its share, this clonotype is medium-sized. This chain links TRBV6-1 with TRBJ2-1; possibly TRBD2 for D (5 bases). Looked up from germline, CDR1 is MNHNS and CDR2 is SASEGT. V dropped 8 bases and J dropped 7 bases, with 9 bases sitting between them. This CDR3 is built from 11 residues. The CDR3 DNA reads as TGTGCCAGCTCGAGGGTAAATGAGCAGTTCTTC. Encoded protein: CASSRVNEQFF.

This clonotype was recorded a few times. The J gene is TRBJ2-1, the V gene TRBV6-1, with 10 bases matching TRBD2. Germline V gene sequence: CDR1 MNHNS, CDR2 SASEGT. This CDR3 comprises 16 residues. The ends lost 6 bases at V and 2 bases at J; junction bases unmatched: 7. CDR3 DNA sequence: TGTGCCAGCAGCCCATCTAGCGGGAGAGCCTACAATGAGCAGTTCTTC. Translation gives CASSPSSGRAYNEQFF.

In its sample, this clonotype was seen many times. The chain combines TRBV7-8 with TRBJ2-3; 7 bases fit TRBD1. V shed 5 bases and J 2 bases; nucleotides not matched to a gene: 16. CDR1 and CDR2 (germline): SGHVS, FQNEAQ. This CDR3 has 18 amino acids. The CDR3 nucleotides are TGTGCCAGCAGCATAACCACTATCGACAGGGCTGCCACAGATACGCAGTATTTT. This encodes CASSITTIDRAATDTQYF.

The V and J genes are TRBV7-2 and TRBJ1-2; D might be TRBD1 (6 bases). V was trimmed by 4 bases and J by 8 bases, leaving 14 bases between them. Germline CDR1 and CDR2: SGHTA and FQGNSA. The CDR3 runs 13 residues. The CDR3, as DNA: TGTGCCAGCAGCTCCAGCACAGGGACCGGCTACACCTTC. Protein product: CASSSSTGTGYTF. Based on the CDR3 plus reference TRBV7-2 and TRBJ1-2, the full variable domain is GAGVSQSPSNKVTEKGKDVELRCDPISGHTALYWYRQSLGQGLEFLIYFQGNSAPDKSGLPSDRFSAERTGGSVSTLTIQRTQQEDSAVYLCASSSSTGTGYTFGSGTRLTVV.

Relative to its sample, this clonotype is medium-sized. The chain couples TRBV11-2 to TRBJ2-1; no clear D. Germline CDR1 is SGHAT and CDR2 is FQNNGV. V shed 0 bases and J shed 7 bases, with 7 bases lying between them. This CDR3 is 13 amino acids long. The CDR3 spells CASSLEWGNEQFF. Here the CDR3 DNA reads TGTGCCAGCAGCTTAGAATGGGGTAATGAGCAGTTCTTC.

The genes are TRBV6-5 and TRBJ2-6; 12 bases line up with TRBD2. The CDR3 extends over 17 amino acids. Germline V gene data show CDR1 as MNHEY and CDR2 as SVGAGI. With 2 bases clipped from V and 1 base from J, the junction kept 0 bases outside the gene matches. In nucleotides, the CDR3 is TGTGCCAGCAGTTACGGGACTAGCGGGTCTGGGGCCAACGTCCTGACTTTC. This encodes CASSYGTSGSGANVLTF.

The rearrangement links TRBV30 to TRBJ2-5, with D unclear. Trimming shortened V by 0 bases and J by 1 base, and 6 bases separated the two germline ends. The germline V gene encodes CDR1 GTSNPN and CDR2 SVGIG (reference sequence). The CDR3 runs to 13 residues. CDR3 loop: CAWSVLTQETQYF. In DNA, the CDR3 is TGTGCCTGGAGTGTACTGACCCAAGAGACCCAGTACTTC. The whole variable domain, filled in from reference TRBV30 and TRBJ2-5, reads SQTIHQWPATLVQPVGSPLSLECTVEGTSNPNLYWYRQAAGRGLQLLFYSVGIGQISSEVPQNLSASRPQDRQFILSSKKLLLSDSGFYLCAWSVLTQETQYFGPGTRLLVL.

This clonotype was seen repeatedly, ten times or more. The chain recombines TRBV7-6 with TRBJ2-5, with D possibly being TRBD2 (7 bases). The length of the CDR3 is 15 residues. Germline CDR1 SGHVS, CDR2 FNYEAQ. Trimming removed 1 base from V and 5 bases from J, with 14 bases in between. In DNA form, the CDR3 reads TGTGCCAGCAGCTTAGATCGGGGGGCAGGGGAGACCCAGTACTTC. As protein: CASSLDRGAGETQYF.

At least ten counts were recorded for this clonotype. This chain links TRBV7-6 with TRBJ2-1; 10 bases are a match to TRBD1. The germline V gene encodes CDR1 SGHVS and CDR2 FNYEAQ. J lost 10 bases, V lost 3 bases, and 9 bases had no gene match. The CDR3 consists of 15 residues. The CDR3 DNA sequence: TGTGCCAGCAGCTTGGGACAGGGGAGCTCCTACGAGCAGTTCTTC. Translating gives CASSLGQGSSYEQFF.

The chain has TRBV7-3 and TRBJ2-1; 9 bases align to TRBD2. From germline, CDR1 is SGHTA and CDR2 FQGTGA. CDR3 length: 14 amino acids. V gave up 4 bases and J gave up 5 bases; unmatched junction bases: 3. Here the CDR3 reads CASSSASGNNEQFF. The CDR3, as DNA: TGTGCCAGCAGCTCGGCTAGCGGGAACAATGAGCAGTTCTTC.

The rearrangement links TRBV6-4 to TRBJ2-1; 10 positions match TRBD1. CDR3 length: 14 amino acids. Germline CDR1 and CDR2: MRHNA and SNTAGT. Trimming cost V 6 bases and J 5 bases; bases outside gene matches: 4. CDR3 coding DNA: TGTGCCAGCAGGCGGGACAGGGGCAACAATGAGCAGTTCTTC. As protein: CASRRDRGNNEQFF.

This CDR3 reads CASSYSPPRGVYNEQYF. The CDR3 region has the DNA TGTGCCAGCAGTTACTCCCCTCCGCGGGGGGTCTACAATGAGCAGTACTTC. This chain links TRBV6-5 with TRBJ2-1, with TRBD2 identical over 8 bases. The last part of the DNA fits TRBJ2-7 better; the J call may be wrong. The length of the CDR3 is 17 residues. The germline V gene has CDR1 MNHEY and CDR2 SVGAGI.

This clonotype was recorded at least ten times. The chain combines TRBV6-1 with TRBJ1-6, with 9 bases aligning to TRBD1. The germline gives CDR1 MNHNS, CDR2 SASEGT. The CDR3 loop spans 14 amino acids. The V gene end was trimmed by 7 bases and the J gene end by 7 bases; junction bases not matched to a gene: 5. The CDR3: CASNRGQSNSPLHF. The CDR3 DNA is TGTGCCAGCAACAGGGGGCAATCCAATTCACCCCTCCACTTT.

The J gene is TRBJ2-5, the V gene TRBV4-1; D gene uncertain. Per germline, CDR1 MGHRA and CDR2 YSYEKL. The CDR3 has 16 amino acids. Trimming removed 4 bases from V and 3 bases from J, with 18 bases in between. CDR3 loop: CASSLYGRVREETQYF. The CDR3 DNA reads TGCGCCAGCAGCCTGTATGGTCGGGTCAGAGAAGAGACCCAGTACTTC.

The J gene is TRBJ2-1, the V gene TRBV6-6; no clear D. Trimming stripped 3 bases from V and 9 bases from J, with 15 bases between. CDR3 length equals 14 residues. Looked up from germline, CDR1 is MNHNY and CDR2 is SVGAGI (reference sequence). CDR3 sequence (DNA): TGTGCCAGCAGTTATAGGACCCCAAATGGTGAGCAGTTCTTC. Protein: CASSYRTPNGEQFF.

The V and J genes are TRBV11-3 and TRBJ2-5; tentatively, D is TRBD2 (5 bases). The J call may be wrong; the DNA end is better matched by TRBJ2-1. The CDR3 covers 15 residues. Germline V gene sequence: CDR1 SGHNT, CDR2 YENEEA. CDR3 residues: CASSLDAAAHNEQFF. In DNA, the CDR3 is TGTGCCAGCAGCTTAGATGCAGCGGCCCACAATGAGCAGTTCTTC.

V usage is TRBV7-8 and J usage is TRBJ2-4, with 9 bases that match TRBD2. TRBJ2-5 matches the DNA end more closely, so the J call is doubtful. The CDR3 runs 14 residues. From germline, CDR1 is SGHVS and CDR2 FQNEAQ. The chain's CDR3 is CASSRGGDQETQYF. In nucleotides, the CDR3 is TGTGCCAGCAGCCGCGGGGGGGACCAAGAGACCCAGTACTTC.

The genes are TRBV10-1 and TRBJ2-5; no clear D. The germline V gene encodes CDR1 WNHNN and CDR2 SYGVQD (reference sequence). The length of the CDR3 is 18 residues. V was clipped by 11 bases and J by 6 bases, with 34 bases between them. CDR3: CARRGGLGTANLRKTQYF. The DNA of the CDR3 is TGCGCCCGCCGAGGTGGTTTGGGAACAGCGAACCTTCGGAAGACCCAGTACTTC.

The CDR3 coding sequence is TGTGCCAGCAGTTTATTCGGAAGGACAAATTCACCCCTCCACTTT. It is translated as CASSLFGRTNSPLHF. V and J are TRBV12-3 or TRBV12-4 and TRBJ1-6; a possible D gene is TRBD1 (5 bases). Trimming pared 2 bases from V and 7 bases from J, leaving 12 bases between. This CDR3 is 15 amino acids long.